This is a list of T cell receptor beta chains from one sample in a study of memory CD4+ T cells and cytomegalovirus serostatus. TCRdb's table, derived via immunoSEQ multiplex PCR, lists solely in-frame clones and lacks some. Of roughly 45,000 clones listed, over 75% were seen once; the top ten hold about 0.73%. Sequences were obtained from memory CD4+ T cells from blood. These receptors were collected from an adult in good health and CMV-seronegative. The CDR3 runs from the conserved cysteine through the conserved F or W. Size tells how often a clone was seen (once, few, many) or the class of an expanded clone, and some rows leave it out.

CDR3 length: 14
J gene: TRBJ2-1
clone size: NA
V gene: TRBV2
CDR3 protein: CASSSRGSNNEQFF

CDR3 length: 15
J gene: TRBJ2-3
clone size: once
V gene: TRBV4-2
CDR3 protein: CASSQEWVSPDTQYF

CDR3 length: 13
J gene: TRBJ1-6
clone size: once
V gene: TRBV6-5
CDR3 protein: CAGARGANSPLHF

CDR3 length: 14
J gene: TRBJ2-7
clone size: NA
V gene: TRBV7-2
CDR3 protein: CASSSPGPGYEQYF

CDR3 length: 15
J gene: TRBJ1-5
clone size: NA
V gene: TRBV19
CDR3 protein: CASRSWTGGNQPQHF

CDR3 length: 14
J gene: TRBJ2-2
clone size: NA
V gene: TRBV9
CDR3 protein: CASSVDRSTGELFF

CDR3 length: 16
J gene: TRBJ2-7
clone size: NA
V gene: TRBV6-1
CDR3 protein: CASSEYPRGTGYEQYF

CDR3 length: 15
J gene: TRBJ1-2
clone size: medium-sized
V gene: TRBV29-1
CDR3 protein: CSVASPSGPNYGYTF

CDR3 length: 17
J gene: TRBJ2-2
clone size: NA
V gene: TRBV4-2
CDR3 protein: CASSQKNGLSNTGELFF

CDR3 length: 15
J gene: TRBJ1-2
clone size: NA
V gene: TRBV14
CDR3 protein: CASSQRTGEGYGYTF

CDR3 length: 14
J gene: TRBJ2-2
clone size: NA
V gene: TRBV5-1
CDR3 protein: CASSGRTDTGELFF

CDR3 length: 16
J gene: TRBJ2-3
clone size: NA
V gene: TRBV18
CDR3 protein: CASSPRGGVSTDTQYF

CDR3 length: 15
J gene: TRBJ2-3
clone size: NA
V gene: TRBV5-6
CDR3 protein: CASSLTADSTDTQYF

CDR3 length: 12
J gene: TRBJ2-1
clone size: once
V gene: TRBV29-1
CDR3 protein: CSVSQGTNEQFF

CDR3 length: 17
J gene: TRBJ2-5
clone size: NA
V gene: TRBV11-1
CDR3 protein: CASSLAPRGLPQETQYF

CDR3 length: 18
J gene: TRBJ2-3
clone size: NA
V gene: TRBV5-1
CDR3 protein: CASSSDFSLAGGTDTQYF

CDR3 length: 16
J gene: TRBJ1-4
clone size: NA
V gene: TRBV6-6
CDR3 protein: CASSRGRTKGEEKLFF

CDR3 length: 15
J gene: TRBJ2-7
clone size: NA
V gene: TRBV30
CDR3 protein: CAWKGGATTLGEQYF

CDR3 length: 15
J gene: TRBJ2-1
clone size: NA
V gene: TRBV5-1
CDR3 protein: CASSSGTSSYNEQFF

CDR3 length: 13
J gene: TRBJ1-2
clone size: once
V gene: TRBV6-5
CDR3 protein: CASSPGGGYGYTF

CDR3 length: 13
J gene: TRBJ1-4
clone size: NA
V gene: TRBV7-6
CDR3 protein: CASSLSGAEKLFF

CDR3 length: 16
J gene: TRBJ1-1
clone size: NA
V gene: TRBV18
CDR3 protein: CASSPTQGGTNTEAFF

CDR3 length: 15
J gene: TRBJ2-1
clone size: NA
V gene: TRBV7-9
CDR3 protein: CASSRPGVPSNEQFF

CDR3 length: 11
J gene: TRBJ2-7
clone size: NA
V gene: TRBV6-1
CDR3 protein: CASSEPHEQYF

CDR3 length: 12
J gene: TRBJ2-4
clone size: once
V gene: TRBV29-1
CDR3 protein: CSVELAKNIQYF

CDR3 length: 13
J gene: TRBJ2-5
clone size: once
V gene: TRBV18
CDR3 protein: CASSPQGGETQYF

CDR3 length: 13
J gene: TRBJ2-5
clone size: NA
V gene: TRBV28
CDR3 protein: CASSGTNQETQYF

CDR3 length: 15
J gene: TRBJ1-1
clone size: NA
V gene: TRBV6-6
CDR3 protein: CASSFASSGGTEAFF

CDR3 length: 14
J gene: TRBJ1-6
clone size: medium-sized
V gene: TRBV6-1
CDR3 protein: CASREGTANSPLHF

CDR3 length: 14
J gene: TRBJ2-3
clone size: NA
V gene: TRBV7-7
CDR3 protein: CASSLDGTADTQYF

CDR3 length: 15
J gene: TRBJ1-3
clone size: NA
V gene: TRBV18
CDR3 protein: CASSPGDRARNTIYF